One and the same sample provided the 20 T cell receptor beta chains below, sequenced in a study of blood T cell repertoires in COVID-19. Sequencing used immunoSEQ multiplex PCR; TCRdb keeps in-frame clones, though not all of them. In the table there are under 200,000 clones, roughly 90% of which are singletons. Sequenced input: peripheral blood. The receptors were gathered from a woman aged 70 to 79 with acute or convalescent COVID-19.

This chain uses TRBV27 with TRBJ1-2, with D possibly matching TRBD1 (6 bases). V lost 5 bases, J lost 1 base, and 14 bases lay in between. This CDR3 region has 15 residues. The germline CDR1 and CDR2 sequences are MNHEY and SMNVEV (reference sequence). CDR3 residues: CASSPTGNFNYGYTF. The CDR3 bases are TGTGCCAGCAGTCCTACAGGGAACTTTAACTATGGCTACACCTTC.

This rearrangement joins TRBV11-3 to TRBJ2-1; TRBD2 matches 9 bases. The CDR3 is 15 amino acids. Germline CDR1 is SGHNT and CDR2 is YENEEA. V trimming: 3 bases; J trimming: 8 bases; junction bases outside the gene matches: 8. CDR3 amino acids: CASSFIAGATHEQFF. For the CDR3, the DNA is TGTGCCAGCAGCTTCATAGCGGGGGCCACCCATGAGCAGTTCTTC.

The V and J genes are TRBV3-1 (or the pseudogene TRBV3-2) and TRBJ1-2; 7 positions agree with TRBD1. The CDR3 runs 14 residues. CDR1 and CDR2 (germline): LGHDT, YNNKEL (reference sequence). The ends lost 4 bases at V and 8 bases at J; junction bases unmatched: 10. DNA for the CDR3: TGTGCCAGCAGCCGAATTGGACAGGCGGCCGGCTACACCTTC. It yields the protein CASSRIGQAAGYTF.

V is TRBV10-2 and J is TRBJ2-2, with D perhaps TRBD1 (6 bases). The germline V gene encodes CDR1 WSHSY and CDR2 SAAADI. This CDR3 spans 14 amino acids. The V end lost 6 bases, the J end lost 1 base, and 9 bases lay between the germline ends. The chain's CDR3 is CASRRQENTGELFF. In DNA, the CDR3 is TGCGCCAGCAGGAGACAGGAGAACACCGGGGAGCTGTTTTTT.

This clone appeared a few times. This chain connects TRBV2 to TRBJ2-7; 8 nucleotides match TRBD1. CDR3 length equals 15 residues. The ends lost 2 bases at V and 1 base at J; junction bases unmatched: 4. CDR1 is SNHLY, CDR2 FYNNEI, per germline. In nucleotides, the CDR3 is TGTGCCAGCAGTGAACGTGACAGGGGTTCCTACGAGCAGTACTTC. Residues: CASSERDRGSYEQYF.

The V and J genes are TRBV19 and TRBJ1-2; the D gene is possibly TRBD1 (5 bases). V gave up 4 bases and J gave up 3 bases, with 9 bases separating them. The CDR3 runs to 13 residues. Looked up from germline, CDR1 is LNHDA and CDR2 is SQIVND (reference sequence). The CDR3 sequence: CASSRGDHYGYTF. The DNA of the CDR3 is TGTGCCAGTAGTAGGGGGGACCACTATGGCTACACCTTC.

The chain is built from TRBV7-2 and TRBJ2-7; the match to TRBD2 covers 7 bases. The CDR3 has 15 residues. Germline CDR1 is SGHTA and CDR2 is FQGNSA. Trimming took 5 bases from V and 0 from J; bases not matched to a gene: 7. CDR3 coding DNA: TGTGCCAGCAGCCCCGCTCCGGGGGGCTCCTACGAGCAGTACTTC. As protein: CASSPAPGGSYEQYF. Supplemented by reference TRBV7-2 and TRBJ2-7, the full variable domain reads GAGVSQSPSNKVTEKGKDVELRCDPISGHTALYWYRQSLGQGLEFLIYFQGNSAPDKSGLPSDRFSAERTGGSVSTLTIQRTQQEDSAVYLCASSPAPGGSYEQYFGPGTRLTVT.

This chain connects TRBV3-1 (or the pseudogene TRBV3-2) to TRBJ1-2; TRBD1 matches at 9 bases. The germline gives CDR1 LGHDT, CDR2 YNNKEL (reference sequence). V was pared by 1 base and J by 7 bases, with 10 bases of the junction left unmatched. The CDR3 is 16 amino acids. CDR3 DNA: TGTGCCAGCAGCCAAGGGGTGTTTGGGACAGGGCCTGGCTACACCTTC. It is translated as CASSQGVFGTGPGYTF.

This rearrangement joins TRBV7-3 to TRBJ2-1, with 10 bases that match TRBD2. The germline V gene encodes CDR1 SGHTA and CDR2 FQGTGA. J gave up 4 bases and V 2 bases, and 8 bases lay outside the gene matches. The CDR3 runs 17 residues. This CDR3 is CASSLGGAGGSYNEQFF. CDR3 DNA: TGTGCCAGCAGCTTAGGGGGAGCGGGAGGGAGTTACAATGAGCAGTTCTTC.

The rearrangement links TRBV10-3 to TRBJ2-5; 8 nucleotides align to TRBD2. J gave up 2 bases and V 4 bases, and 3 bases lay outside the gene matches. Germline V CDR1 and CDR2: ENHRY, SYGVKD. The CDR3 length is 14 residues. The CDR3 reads CAISASGRQETQYF. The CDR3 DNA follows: TGTGCCATCAGTGCTAGCGGGCGACAAGAGACCCAGTACTTC.

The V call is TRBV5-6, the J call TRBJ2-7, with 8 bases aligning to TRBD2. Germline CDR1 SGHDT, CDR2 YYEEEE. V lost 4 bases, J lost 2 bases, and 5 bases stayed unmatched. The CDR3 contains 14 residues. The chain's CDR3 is CASSPGGNTYEQYF. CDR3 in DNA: TGTGCCAGCAGCCCGGGGGGGAACACCTACGAGCAGTACTTC.

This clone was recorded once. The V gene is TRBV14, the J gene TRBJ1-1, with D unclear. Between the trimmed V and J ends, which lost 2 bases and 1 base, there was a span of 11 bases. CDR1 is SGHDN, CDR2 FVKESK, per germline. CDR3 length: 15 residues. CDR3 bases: TGTGCCAGCAGCCAATATCGCATACAGAACACTGAAGCTTTCTTT. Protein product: CASSQYRIQNTEAFF.

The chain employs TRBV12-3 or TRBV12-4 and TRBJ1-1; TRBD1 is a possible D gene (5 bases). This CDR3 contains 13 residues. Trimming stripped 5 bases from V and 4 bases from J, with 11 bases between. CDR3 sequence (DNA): TGTGCCAGCAGTCCCTTTCAGGGCACTGAAGCTTTCTTT. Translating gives CASSPFQGTEAFF.

CDR3 nucleotides: TGTGCCAGCAGTCTTCTAGCGAATGAGCAGTTCTTC. Its protein is CASSLLANEQFF. V gene TRBV28 combines with J gene TRBJ2-1, with D possibly being TRBD2 (6 bases). The CDR3 has 12 residues. The V gene lost 5 bases and the J gene lost 7 bases, with 9 bases spanning the gap. Germline V gene lookup returns CDR1 MDHEN and CDR2 SYDVKM.

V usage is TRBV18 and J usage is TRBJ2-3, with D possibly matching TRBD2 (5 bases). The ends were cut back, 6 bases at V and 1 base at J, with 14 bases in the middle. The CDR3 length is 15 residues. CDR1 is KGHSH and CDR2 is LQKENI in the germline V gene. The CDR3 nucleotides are TGTGCCAGCTCCTCCCGTACGCGGGGCACAGATACGCAGTATTTT. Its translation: CASSSRTRGTDTQYF.

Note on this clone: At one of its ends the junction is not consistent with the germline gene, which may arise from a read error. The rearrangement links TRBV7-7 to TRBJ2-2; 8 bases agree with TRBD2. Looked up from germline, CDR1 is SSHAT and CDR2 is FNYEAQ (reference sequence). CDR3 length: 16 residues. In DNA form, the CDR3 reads TGTGCTAGCAGCTTAGGGCTAGCGGGCCACACCGGGGAGCTGTTTTTT. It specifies CASSLGLAGHTGELFF.

The CDR3 sequence is CASSPGTGGAGETQYF. CDR3 DNA sequence: TGTGCCAGCAGCCCCGGGACAGGGGGCGCGGGGGAGACCCAGTACTTC. The chain has TRBV9 and TRBJ2-5; the match to TRBD1 covers 12 bases. Trimming at V came to 4 bases and at J to 5 bases, leaving 9 bases not matched to a gene. Germline values: CDR1 SGDLS, CDR2 YYNGEE. The CDR3 length is 16 residues.

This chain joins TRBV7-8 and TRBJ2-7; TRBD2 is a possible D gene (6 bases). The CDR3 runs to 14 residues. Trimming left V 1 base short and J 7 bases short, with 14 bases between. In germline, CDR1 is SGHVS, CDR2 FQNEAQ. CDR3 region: CASSLGRTTWEQYF. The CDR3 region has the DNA TGTGCCAGCAGCTTAGGTAGGACTACGTGGGAGCAGTACTTC.

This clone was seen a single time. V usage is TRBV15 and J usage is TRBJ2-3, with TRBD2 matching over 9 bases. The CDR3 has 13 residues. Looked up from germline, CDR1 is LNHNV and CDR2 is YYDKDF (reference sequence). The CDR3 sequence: CATLAGGTDTQYF. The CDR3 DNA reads TGTGCGACTCTGGCGGGGGGGACAGATACGCAGTATTTT.

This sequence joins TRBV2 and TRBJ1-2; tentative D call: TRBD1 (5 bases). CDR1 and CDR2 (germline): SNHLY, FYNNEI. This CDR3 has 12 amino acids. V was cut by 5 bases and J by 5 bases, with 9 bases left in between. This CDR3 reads CASSRQSYGYTF. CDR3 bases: TGTGCCAGCAGTCGACAGTCATATGGCTACACCTTC.